This TCR beta chain was sequenced for a study of cytomegalovirus exposure and HLA in healthy donors. Study findings and constraints: After further analysis at a later stage, roughly 15,000 TCR beta sequences were associated with HLA alleles at 0.05 false discovery rate. Some segments of the V type, notably TRBV6-2 and TRBV6-3, were excluded as indistinguishable. One later analysis reportedly identified an Asian-associated ancestry cluster that showed fewer N-insertions than the roughly 640-donor mean.

From germline, CDR1 is SGHAT and CDR2 FQNNGV. The CDR3 extends over 17 amino acids. Trimming at V came to 7 bases and at J to 3 bases, leaving 14 bases not matched to a gene. Vbeta (60) and Jbeta (13) primers were used in the PCR. Only in-frame clones appear in the TCRdb table, and some are missing; sequencing was by immunoSEQ multiplex PCR. This sample has 210,000 or so clones, with around 78% found just once. About this clone: The antigen remains unidentified.

The gene calls are TRBV11-2 and TRBJ1-2, with 10 bases lining up with TRBD1. The sequence was collected from a boy between 10 and 17 years old in good health and CMV-seronegative. The material sequenced was PBMCs. The CDR3 nucleotides are TGTGCCAGCACCACTATCTCCGGGACAGGGGTCCACTATGGCTACACCTTC. It yields the protein CASTTISGTGVHYGYTF. The full variable domain, rest sourced from reference TRBV11-2 and TRBJ1-2, is EAGVAQSPRYKIIEKRQSVAFWCNPISGHATLYWYQQILGQGPKLLIQFQNNGVVDDSQLPKDRFSAERLKGVDSTLKIQPAKLEDSAVYLCASTTISGTGVHYGYTFGSGTRLTVV.